The entry below gives a single T cell receptor (beta chain) sequence along with its context. Its antigen is unidentified. The read terminates 3 residues before the CDR3 end, so the remaining end is supplied by the germline J gene. This entry comes from a study of T cells in women clearing cervical HPV infection. As for the study in general: Controls gave blood once infection was undetectable; cases at lesion identification. Findings of the study overall: CIN3+ cases had significantly higher TCR repertoire richness than controls, but evenness did not differ. TRBV6-7 abundance was lower in cases than controls (around 0.1% versus 0.15%). Unknown T-cell numbers per sample may underlie the richness differences.

This table comes from immunoSEQ multiplex PCR, and its TCRdb copy is limited to in-frame clones, with some not included. Its table records about 40,000 clones. Germline CDR1 reads MNHNS; CDR2 reads SASEGT. V shed 4 bases and J shed 3 bases, with 10 bases lying between them. This CDR3 contains 13 residues. This receptor was taken from a woman between 18 and 69 years old with a cervical HPV16 infection that either progressed to CIN3+ or cleared (not recorded which). Sequenced input: blood buffy coat. V and J are TRBV6-1 and TRBJ2-7; D uncertain. CDR3 amino acids: CASSVAAIYEQYF. The covered CDR3 bases are TGTGCCAGCAGTGTAGCAGCTATCTACGAG.